Sequencing of this T cell receptor (beta chain) was carried out in a study of blood T cells in healthy people across ages. Study background: About one barcoded TCR beta cDNA was captured per two T cells.

Germline CDR1 SGHTA, CDR2 FQGNSA. The CDR3 has 15 residues. In regard to this clonotype: The junction shows a germline mismatch at one end, possibly a read error.

The authors ran a second PCR of 7 to 11 cycles using a sample-barcoded 5' primer and a J-beta primer mix. CDR3-containing paired-end reads numbered at least 2.5 million in each sample. TCRdb re-analysed the 5' RACE reads in MiXCR, keeping a single row per CDR3 protein. The sample records about 1.6 million distinct CDR3 sequences, roughly a third being singletons. The source is a woman aged 30 to 39 in good health. The sequencing sample was made of blood. This chain uses TRBV7-2 with TRBJ2-5; 16 bases are a match to TRBD2. In DNA form, the CDR3 reads TGTGCCGGCAGCCCGGGACTAGCGGGGGGGGAGACCCAGTACTTC. Its protein product is CAGSPGLAGGETQYF. The variable domain in full, with the rest retrieved from reference TRBV7-2 and TRBJ2-5, is GAGVSQSPSNKVTEKGKDVELRCDPISGHTALYWYRQSLGQGLEFLIYFQGNSAPDKSGLPSDRFSAERTGGSVSTLTIQRTQQEDSAVYLCAGSPGLAGGETQYFGPGTRLLVL.